These 12 T cell receptor beta chains were all obtained from the same sample, sequenced in a study of T-cell reconstitution after alpha-beta-depleted transplantation in children. The TCRbeta library was prepared with unique molecular identifiers. TCRdb re-called the PCR reads through MiXCR, storing one row per CDR3 protein. The sample has over 150,000 distinct CDR3 sequences, approximately 6.8% seen once. Sequenced material: PBMCs from the stem cell graft donor, taken from the stem cell graft. All receptors derive from a human donor who donated a stem cell graft to a child with Wiskott-Aldrich syndrome.

This chain joins TRBV12-3 or TRBV12-4 and TRBJ2-7, with D perhaps TRBD1 (5 bases). Trimming cost V 1 base and J 3 bases, with 13 bases left between them. The CDR3 runs 15 residues. Here the CDR3 reads CASSLGAGYDYEQYF. The CDR3 nucleotides read TGTGCCAGCAGTTTAGGGGCAGGGTATGACTACGAGCAGTACTTC.

This clonotype was seen at least ten times. The chain couples TRBV12-3 or TRBV12-4 to TRBJ2-5, with a possible D match to TRBD1 (5 bases). V gave up 0 bases and J gave up 4 bases, with 9 bases separating them. This CDR3 region has 14 residues. The CDR3 sequence is CASSLAGPLETQYF. The CDR3 bases are TGTGCCAGCAGTTTAGCGGGGCCGTTAGAGACCCAGTACTTC.

This clonotype came up many times. This chain joins TRBV6-5 and TRBJ1-2; maybe TRBD1 (5 bases). Germline lookup yields CDR1 MNHEY and CDR2 SVGAGI. V was pared by 6 bases and J by 0 bases, with 8 bases between. The CDR3 totals 13 residues. The CDR3 DNA reads as TGTGCCAGCAGGGGGACGGCTAACTATGGCTACACCTTC. Encoded protein: CASRGTANYGYTF.

V usage is TRBV7-2 and J usage is TRBJ1-2, with 9 positions matching TRBD1. CDR1 and CDR2 from the germline V gene are SGHTA and FQGNSA. V was clipped by 5 bases and J by 8 bases; unmatched bases: 12. The CDR3 loop spans 15 amino acids. CDR3 coding DNA: TGTGCCAGCAGCCGTCGGGACAGGGTTCGCGGCGGCTACACCTTC. Amino acid sequence: CASSRRDRVRGGYTF.

This clonotype has a count of ten or more. The V call is TRBV7-9, the J call TRBJ1-4, with 9 bases lining up with TRBD1. The CDR3 contains 12 residues. The ends lost 10 bases at V and 5 bases at J; junction bases unmatched: 2. Germline V gives CDR1 SEHNR, CDR2 FQNEAQ (reference sequence). The CDR3 DNA reads as TGTGCCAACGGACAGGGGAATGAAAAACTGTTTTTT. Translation: CANGQGNEKLFF.

The chain has TRBV4-1 and TRBJ1-5, with 10 bases identical to TRBD1. Per the germline V gene, CDR1 is MGHRA and CDR2 is YSYEKL. The CDR3 runs to 16 residues. The V segment lost 1 base and the J segment 7 bases; nucleotides outside the gene matches: 7. The chain's CDR3 is CASSQAAGQGMQPQHF. The CDR3 coding sequence is TGCGCCAGCAGCCAAGCCGCGGGACAGGGGATGCAGCCCCAGCATTTT.

This clonotype came up many times. V gene TRBV12-3 or TRBV12-4 combines with J gene TRBJ1-1; D remains unclear. V dropped 8 bases and J dropped 1 base, with 11 bases sitting between them. CDR3 length: 13 residues. The CDR3 reads CASSHDPNTEAFF. CDR3 nucleotide sequence: TGTGCCAGCTCCCATGACCCGAACACTGAAGCTTTCTTT.

The chain employs TRBV6-1 and TRBJ2-7; 8 bases are shared with TRBD1. CDR1 is MNHNS, CDR2 SASEGT, per germline. V trimming: 6 bases; J trimming: 3 bases; junction bases outside the gene matches: 10. There are 15 residues in the CDR3. The CDR3 sequence is CASRRAGTGIYEQYF. The DNA for the CDR3 is TGTGCCAGCAGACGGGCCGGGACAGGCATCTACGAGCAGTACTTC.

This clonotype occurred many times. V and J are TRBV29-1 and TRBJ2-4; D is ambiguous. Germline V CDR1 and CDR2: SQVTM, ANQGSEA. The germline V and J ends were trimmed by 5 bases and 8 bases, with 10 bases remaining between them. CDR3 size: 11 residues. The CDR3 here is CSVSNMDIQYF. CDR3 bases: TGCAGCGTTTCCAACATGGACATTCAGTACTTC.

This clonotype was recorded at least ten times. This chain joins TRBV7-8 and TRBJ2-1; D may correspond to TRBD1 or TRBD2 (5 bases each). Germline CDR1 SGHVS, CDR2 FQNEAQ. V was clipped by 11 bases and J by 0 bases, with 14 bases between them. The CDR3 covers 14 residues. CDR3 sequence: CASGEGSSYNEQFF. The CDR3 DNA reads TGTGCCTCTGGAGAGGGGAGCTCCTACAATGAGCAGTTCTTC.

This clonotype was recorded many times. The chain combines TRBV20-1 with TRBJ2-1, with 9 bases fitting TRBD2. This CDR3 spans 13 amino acids. With V trimmed by 5 bases and J by 7 bases, 6 bases remained unmatched. The germline V gene has CDR1 DFQATT and CDR2 SNEGSKA (reference sequence). CDR3: CSAGGTSLNEQFF. CDR3 DNA sequence: TGCAGTGCTGGGGGGACTAGCTTGAATGAGCAGTTCTTC.

Ten or more counts support this clonotype. The gene calls are TRBV7-8 and TRBJ1-2, with D perhaps TRBD1 (5 bases). Germline lookup yields CDR1 SGHVS and CDR2 FQNEAQ. CDR3 length: 12 amino acids. Trimming cost V 6 bases and J 7 bases, with 12 bases left between them. In DNA, the CDR3 is TGTGCCAGCAGTATAGGGGCAGCTGGCTACACCTTC. It is translated as CASSIGAAGYTF.